These 7 T cell receptor beta chains originate from one sample sequenced in a study of T cells in Graves' hyperthyroidism and ophthalmopathy. RNA transcripts were the template for amplifying TCR beta CDR3 regions. When the TCR CDR3 underwent first-round RT-PCR, the HTBI primer set was used. TCRdb re-derived calls from the multiplex PCR reads in MiXCR, one entry per CDR3 protein. The sample consists of 300,000 to 450,000 distinct CDR3 sequences, about 15% of them appearing once. Sequences were obtained from blood. All receptors derive from a woman aged 55-70 years with Graves' hyperthyroidism.

This clonotype was recorded at least ten times. The chain has TRBV20-1 and TRBJ1-4, with D possibly TRBD1 on 5 matching bases. Germline-derived CDR1 and CDR2 are DFQATT and SNEGSKA (reference sequence). The CDR3 runs 14 residues. V lost 4 bases, J lost 4 bases, and 13 bases lay in between. The CDR3 DNA reads TGCAGTGCTACGTTGGGGCCCCTTAATGAAAAACTGTTTTTT. It encodes CSATLGPLNEKLFF.

This chain joins TRBV7-9 and TRBJ2-4, with D possibly being TRBD1 (6 bases). The CDR3 loop spans 17 amino acids. Germline V gene sequence: CDR1 SEHNR, CDR2 FQNEAQ (reference sequence). V lost 0 bases to trimming and J lost 0 bases, with 12 bases between them. The CDR3 spells CASSLAGQGLAKNIQYF. CDR3 sequence (DNA): TGTGCCAGCAGCTTAGCCGGGCAGGGGCTAGCCAAAAACATTCAGTACTTC.

This clonotype was counted between two and nine times. The V and J genes are TRBV20-1 and TRBJ2-5; D perhaps matches TRBD2 (6 bases). CDR3 length: 14 amino acids. The V end was cut by 3 bases, the J end by 5 bases, with 16 bases between. Per germline, CDR1 DFQATT and CDR2 SNEGSKA (reference sequence). CDR3 DNA sequence: TGCAGTGCTAGCATCGTCGGGAGCGGGGAGACCCAGTACTTC. Its translation is CSASIVGSGETQYF.

A few counts support this clonotype. The junction does not match germline at one end; this may be a read error. The chain is built from TRBV12-3 or TRBV12-4 and TRBJ2-3; a weak D match, TRBD2 (6 bases). The CDR3 is made up of 19 amino acids. The CDR3: CVSSSSHPPGGVITDTQYF. The CDR3 region has the DNA TGTGTCAGCAGTTCCTCTCACCCCCCCGGCGGGGTAATCACAGATACGCAGTATTTT.

V usage is TRBV28 and J usage is TRBJ2-7; D not certain. This CDR3 contains 13 residues. V was clipped by 6 bases and J by 1 base, with 10 bases between them. Germline V gene data show CDR1 as MDHEN and CDR2 as SYDVKM. The CDR3 here is CASRGGRSYEQYF. CDR3 bases: TGTGCCAGCAGAGGTGGAAGGTCCTACGAGCAGTACTTC.

At least ten counts were recorded for this clonotype. This chain joins TRBV28 and TRBJ2-1; 14 positions agree with TRBD2. Germline-derived CDR1 and CDR2 are MDHEN and SYDVKM. The CDR3 consists of 16 residues. The J segment lost 8 bases and the V segment lost 8 bases, leaving 11 bases of the junction unmatched. The CDR3 sequence is CASATPGTSGSDEQFF. The DNA of the CDR3 is TGTGCCAGCGCCACCCCGGGGACTAGCGGGAGCGATGAGCAGTTCTTC. The full variable domain, its missing parts supplied by reference TRBV28 and TRBJ2-1, is DVKVTQSSRYLVKRTGEKVFLECVQDMDHENMFWYRQDPGLGLRLIYFSYDVKMKEKGDIPEGYSVSREKKERFSLILESASTNQTSMYLCASATPGTSGSDEQFFGPGTRLTVL.

The chain carries TRBV20-1 and TRBJ1-2, with a possible D match to TRBD1 (6 bases). This CDR3 is 14 amino acids long. Per germline, CDR1 DFQATT and CDR2 SNEGSKA (reference sequence). The germline V and J ends were trimmed by 1 base and 2 bases, with 11 bases remaining between them. CDR3 protein: CSARGGLPNYGYTF. CDR3 DNA sequence: TGCAGTGCTAGAGGGGGGCTCCCCAACTATGGCTACACCTTC.